These 23 T cell receptor beta chains were sequenced from one sample in a study of monozygotic twins with inflammatory bowel disease (dated by TCRdb to the late 2010s). The method behind the library was 5' RACE. This sample was sequenced with an Illumina HiSeq 2500. The reads were reprocessed in TCRdb, with one entry per CDR3 protein sequence and no accompanying DNA. For this sample, the table gives about 330,000 distinct CDR3 sequences. 2% to 2.5% of the sample comes from the top ten. The sequenced sample was blood. The source of these receptors is a human donor with ulcerative colitis or Crohn's disease, or a healthy co-twin of an affected twin (not recorded which).

This chain joins TRBV9 and TRBJ1-1; TCRdb's D call of TRBD1 is untestable without DNA. The CDR3 loop spans 13 amino acids. Looked up from germline, CDR1 is SGDLS and CDR2 is YYNGEE. CDR3 loop: CASAFTGNTEAFF.

This chain uses TRBV12-3 or TRBV12-4 with TRBJ1-1. This CDR3 contains 14 residues. The chain's CDR3 is CASSLSNRVTEAFF.

The chain recombines TRBV19 with TRBJ1-6; TCRdb lists TRBD1, though no DNA is available to test this call. Germline V gene lookup returns CDR1 LNHDA and CDR2 SQIVND (reference sequence). The CDR3 totals 14 residues. This CDR3 reads CASSISRGSSPLHF.

The chain uses TRBV5-6 and TRBJ2-2. The CDR3 has 14 residues. Looked up from germline, CDR1 is SGHDT and CDR2 is YYEEEE. CDR3 amino acids: CASSLGRWPGELFF. Supplemented by reference TRBV5-6 and TRBJ2-2, the full variable domain reads DAGVTQSPTHLIKTRGQQVTLRCSPKSGHDTVSWYQQALGQGPQFIFQYYEEEERQRGNFPDRFSGHQFPNYSSELNVNALLLGDSALYLCASSLGRWPGELFFGEGSRLTVL.

The chain employs TRBV3-1 and TRBJ1-2; TCRdb outputs TRBD1, but without DNA this stays unchecked. Germline lookup yields CDR1 LGHDT and CDR2 YNNKEL (reference sequence). The CDR3 runs 15 residues. CDR3 loop: CASSQDGGRGTGYTF.

This sequence joins TRBV19 and TRBJ2-5. CDR3 size: 15 residues. From germline, CDR1 is LNHDA and CDR2 SQIVND (reference sequence). Here the CDR3 reads CASSMGSGRQETQYF.

The chain recombines TRBV12-3 or TRBV12-4 with TRBJ1-5. The CDR3 extends over 14 amino acids. This chain's CDR3 is CASSLGQHNQPQHF.

The chain is built from TRBV28 and TRBJ2-1; TCRdb names TRBD1, which stays unverified in the absence of DNA. The CDR3 has 13 amino acids. Germline V CDR1 and CDR2: MDHEN, SYDVKM. This CDR3 is CASGVRVTAEQFF.

The V and J genes are TRBV6-5 and TRBJ2-7; TCRdb proposes TRBD2, but this gene call is untestable without DNA. This CDR3 region has 16 residues. The germline V gene encodes CDR1 MNHEY and CDR2 SVGAGI. The chain's CDR3 is CASSYPKTSGAYEQYF.

The chain recombines TRBV6-2 or TRBV6-3 with TRBJ1-2. Germline CDR1 MNHEY, CDR2 SVGEGT. The CDR3 sequence is 16 residues long. CDR3 in amino acids: CASSYRAGGGRYGYTF.

V is TRBV27 and J is TRBJ2-1; the TRBD2 assignment by TCRdb is unverifiable without DNA. The germline V gene encodes CDR1 MNHEY and CDR2 SMNVEV (reference sequence). The CDR3 runs to 16 residues. The CDR3 here is CASSGLAESSYNEQFF.

The rearrangement uses TRBV7-2 and TRBJ2-7; TCRdb calls TRBD2, which cannot be checked without DNA. Per the germline V gene, CDR1 is SGHTA and CDR2 is FQGNSA. The CDR3 sequence is 15 residues long. CDR3: CASSLRSSGGYEQYF.

The gene calls are TRBV27 and TRBJ2-7; TCRdb selects TRBD2, and the lack of DNA leaves this call unchecked. Germline V gene sequence: CDR1 MNHEY, CDR2 SMNVEV (reference sequence). The CDR3 totals 14 residues. The CDR3 is CASQIGLGIYEQYF.

V and J are TRBV6-1 and TRBJ1-2; there is no DNA to check the TCRdb D call of TRBD1. The CDR3 is 16 residues long. Looked up from germline, CDR1 is MNHNS and CDR2 is SASEGT. CDR3 sequence: CASKPGQGGIFYGYTF.

The chain carries TRBV7-9 and TRBJ2-1; the D call of TRBD2 rests on TCRdb alone, since no DNA is present to check it. The CDR3 consists of 14 residues. CDR1 SEHNR and CDR2 FQNEAQ come from the germline V gene (reference sequence). CDR3 sequence reads: CASSFAGTYNEQFF.

V and J are TRBV7-9 and TRBJ2-7; no DNA is available, so the TRBD2 call from TCRdb remains unchecked. Germline V lookup: CDR1 SEHNR, CDR2 FQNEAQ (reference sequence). The CDR3 runs 17 residues. Here the CDR3 reads CASSGPLLAGGPFEQYF.

CDR3 region: CAWSDAGNGYTF. The genes are TRBV30 and TRBJ1-2; the TRBD1 assignment by TCRdb is unverifiable without DNA. The length of the CDR3 is 12 residues. CDR1 and CDR2 from the germline V gene are GTSNPN and SVGIG (reference sequence).

The chain links TRBV28 to TRBJ2-3; no DNA is available, so the TRBD2 call from TCRdb remains unchecked. Germline values: CDR1 MDHEN, CDR2 SYDVKM. CDR3 length equals 16 residues. The CDR3 sequence is CASGVRDFGLGDTQYF.

The chain employs TRBV29-1 and TRBJ1-4; the TCRdb D gene call, TRBD1, has no DNA to confirm it. Germline CDR1 and CDR2: SQVTM and ANQGSEA. The CDR3 runs to 12 residues. CDR3 sequence: CSASGLGEKLFF. Using reference TRBV29-1 and TRBJ1-4 for the parts outside the CDR3, the full variable domain is SAVISQKPSRDICQRGTSLTIQCQVDSQVTMMFWYRQQPGQSLTLIATANQGSEATYESGFVIDKFPISRPNLTFSTLTVSNMSPEDSSIYLCSASGLGEKLFFGSGTQLSVL.

The chain employs TRBV4-1 and TRBJ1-2; with no DNA, the TCRdb D assignment of TRBD1 cannot be verified. The CDR3 length is 17 residues. The germline V gene encodes CDR1 MGHRA and CDR2 YSYEKL. The CDR3 loop reads CASSQDRILQGLYGYTF.

The chain employs TRBV7-8 and TRBJ2-1. The CDR3 contains 12 residues. Germline-derived CDR1 and CDR2 are SGHVS and FQNEAQ. CDR3 in amino acids: CASSFPFSEQFF.

The J gene is TRBJ2-3, the V gene TRBV20-1. Germline CDR1 DFQATT, CDR2 SNEGSKA (reference sequence). The CDR3 is 13 residues long. The CDR3 sequence is CSAMGLAADTQYF.

J is TRBJ1-5 and V is TRBV4-1. The CDR3 length is 13 residues. The V gene's germline CDR1 is MGHRA and CDR2 YSYEKL. The chain's CDR3 is CASSQGFNQPQHF.